Following are 17 T cell receptor beta chains from one sample sequenced in a study of spatial heterogeneity in lung cancer. Indicated time point: sample taken at primary tumor resection. The study sequenced unsorted whole RNA from tumor, nontumor lung or frozen PBMC. TCRdb re-derived calls from the 5' RACE reads in MiXCR, one entry per CDR3 protein. Of some 44,000 distinct CDR3 sequences listed, approximately 13% are singletons. Here the sequenced sample was PBMCs, taken at surgery. The receptors were sampled from a male donor with early-stage non-small cell lung cancer.

This clonotype was recorded only once. The chain uses TRBV13 and TRBJ2-1; 15 positions match TRBD2. The CDR3 length is 19 residues. The V and J ends lost 5 bases and 0 bases, in that order; junction bases with no gene match: 8. Germline assignment: CDR1 PRHDT and CDR2 FYEKMQ (reference sequence). CDR3 amino acids: CASSPRGLAGGSSYNEQFF. CDR3 sequence (DNA): TGTGCCAGCAGCCCCCGGGGACTAGCGGGAGGTAGCTCCTACAATGAGCAGTTCTTC.

The chain couples TRBV6-1 to TRBJ1-6; the D is unclear. V lost 7 bases, J lost 1 base, and 14 bases lay in between. CDR3 size: 16 residues. Germline V gene data show CDR1 as MNHNS and CDR2 as SASEGT. The CDR3 here is CASTRLRASYNSPLHF. The CDR3 DNA reads TGTGCCAGCACTCGACTGAGGGCGTCCTATAATTCACCCCTCCACTTT.

The chain is built from TRBV2 and TRBJ1-5, with D possibly matching TRBD1 (5 bases). V shed 4 bases and J shed 4 bases, with 8 bases lying between them. The CDR3 runs to 13 residues. The V gene's germline CDR1 is SNHLY and CDR2 FYNNEI. This CDR3 reads CASSGQTNQPQHF. DNA for the CDR3: TGTGCCAGCAGTGGACAGACAAATCAGCCCCAGCATTTT.

This clonotype was detected many times. The rearrangement uses TRBV29-1 and TRBJ2-2, with 8 bases fitting TRBD1. The V and J ends lost 5 bases and 4 bases, in that order; junction bases with no gene match: 6. Germline V gives CDR1 SQVTM, CDR2 ANQGSEA. This CDR3 has 14 amino acids. The CDR3 sequence is CSVRTGSGTGELFF. The CDR3 bases are TGCAGCGTTCGGACAGGGTCGGGCACCGGGGAGCTGTTTTTT.

This clonotype was observed a few times. The CDR3 sequence: CASSPRVEGNSPLHF. The CDR3 DNA follows: TGTGCCAGCAGCCCCAGGGTAGAGGGCAATTCACCCCTCCACTTT. This chain connects TRBV11-2 to TRBJ1-6, with D possibly being TRBD1 (5 bases). Germline V gene sequence: CDR1 SGHAT, CDR2 FQNNGV. This CDR3 comprises 15 residues. V was trimmed by 5 bases and J by 7 bases, leaving 15 bases between them.

This clonotype was counted many times. The gene calls are TRBV5-5 and TRBJ1-1; D may be TRBD1 (5 bases). With 4 bases removed from V and 8 bases from J, the gap between germline ends came to 27 bases. The CDR3 sequence is 17 residues long. CDR1 and CDR2 from the germline V gene are SGHKS and YYEKEE (reference sequence). The CDR3 region is CASSKGRFFLSTDEAFF. Here the CDR3 DNA reads TGTGCCAGCAGCAAGGGACGCTTCTTCTTGTCGACCGACGAAGCTTTCTTT.

In its sample, this clonotype was seen a few times. The J gene is TRBJ2-7, the V gene TRBV28, with D perhaps TRBD2 (7 bases). V lost 8 bases to trimming and J lost 4 bases, with 15 bases between them. Germline loops: CDR1 MDHEN, CDR2 SYDVKM. The CDR3 spans 13 residues. The CDR3 reads CASHEGGAYEQYF. CDR3 coding DNA: TGTGCCAGCCATGAAGGGGGGGCATACGAGCAGTACTTC.

Details on this clonotype: Since a much larger clone is just one base distant, this may be a read error. The genes are TRBV6-5 and TRBJ2-2; D is perhaps TRBD2 (6 bases). Germline V gene sequence: CDR1 MNHEY, CDR2 SVGAGI. The CDR3 extends over 14 amino acids. The CDR3 DNA reads TGTGTCAGCAGGCAGGCGGGAAACACCGGGGAGCTGTTTTTT. Encoded protein: CVSRQAGNTGELFF.

In its sample, this clonotype was seen a few times. CDR3 nucleotide sequence: TGTGCCAGCAGTGAAGCGCTTCATGGAGACCTCCTGAGTAAGGGCTATGGCTACACCTTC. This gives the protein CASSEALHGDLLSKGYGYTF. This chain links TRBV2 with TRBJ1-2, with no clear D. The CDR3 is 20 amino acids. Germline CDR1 is SNHLY and CDR2 is FYNNEI. Trimming removed 0 bases at V and 4 bases at J, with 27 bases between.

This clonotype was seen only a few times. This sequence joins TRBV30 and TRBJ2-7, with TRBD2 matching over 7 bases. This CDR3 spans 12 amino acids. CDR1 is GTSNPN and CDR2 is SVGIG in the germline V gene (reference sequence). The junction had 2 bases not matched to a gene; V was cut back by 2 bases and J by 4 bases. This CDR3 reads CAWSRLAYEQYF. The CDR3 DNA reads as TGTGCCTGGAGTAGACTAGCTTACGAGCAGTACTTC.

J is TRBJ2-3 and V is TRBV7-3; D is tentatively TRBD1 or TRBD2 (5 bases each). Germline V gives CDR1 SGHTA, CDR2 FQGTGA. The V end lost 5 bases, the J end lost 2 bases, and 14 bases lay between the germline ends. This CDR3 contains 15 residues. The CDR3: CASSHRDPNTDTQYF. The CDR3 DNA sequence: TGTGCCAGCAGCCACCGGGACCCTAACACAGATACGCAGTATTTT.

The chain is built from TRBV5-5 and TRBJ2-2; no firm D call. Germline CDR1 and CDR2: SGHKS and YYEKEE (reference sequence). V lost 2 bases, J lost 0 bases, and 5 bases lay in between. CDR3 length equals 14 residues. This CDR3 reads CASSFTSNTGELFF. The CDR3, as DNA: TGTGCCAGCAGCTTTACCTCGAACACCGGGGAGCTGTTTTTT.

This chain uses TRBV5-4 with TRBJ2-3, with D uncertain. V dropped 0 bases and J dropped 2 bases, with 7 bases sitting between them. Germline V gives CDR1 SGHNT, CDR2 YYREEE (reference sequence). This CDR3 has 14 amino acids. CDR3 protein: CASSLELVTDTQYF. CDR3 sequence (DNA): TGTGCCAGCAGCTTGGAGCTAGTCACAGATACGCAGTATTTT.

The chain combines TRBV9 with TRBJ1-6; D is undetermined. V was cut by 0 bases and J by 0 bases, with 10 bases left in between. Germline CDR1 is SGDLS and CDR2 is YYNGEE. The CDR3 length is 17 residues. In DNA form, the CDR3 reads TGTGCCAGCAGCGTAGGTCCGCGAACCTCCTATAATTCACCCCTCCACTTT. Its translation is CASSVGPRTSYNSPLHF.

This clonotype was counted at least ten times. The V call is TRBV2, the J call TRBJ2-3; D uncertain. Germline V gene sequence: CDR1 SNHLY, CDR2 FYNNEI. This CDR3 has 13 residues. V shed 3 bases and J shed 4 bases, with 8 bases lying between them. CDR3 in DNA: TGTGCCAGCAGTGAGCGACTCTCAGATACGCAGTATTTT. Its translation is CASSERLSDTQYF.

The chain has TRBV28 and TRBJ1-3, with no clear D. CDR1 is MDHEN, CDR2 SYDVKM, per germline. V dropped 4 bases and J dropped 0 bases, with 13 bases sitting between them. The CDR3 consists of 16 residues. The CDR3 loop reads CASSSSDASSGNTIYF. The DNA for the CDR3 is TGTGCCAGCAGTTCTTCCGACGCGAGCTCTGGAAACACCATATATTTT.

This clonotype showed up just a few times. This chain links TRBV12-3 or TRBV12-4 with TRBJ2-5; D remains ambiguous. The V end was cut by 5 bases, the J end by 2 bases, with 6 bases between. The CDR3 runs 12 residues. The CDR3 spells CASSGMQETQYF. The CDR3 nucleotides are TGTGCCAGCAGTGGGATGCAAGAGACCCAGTACTTC.